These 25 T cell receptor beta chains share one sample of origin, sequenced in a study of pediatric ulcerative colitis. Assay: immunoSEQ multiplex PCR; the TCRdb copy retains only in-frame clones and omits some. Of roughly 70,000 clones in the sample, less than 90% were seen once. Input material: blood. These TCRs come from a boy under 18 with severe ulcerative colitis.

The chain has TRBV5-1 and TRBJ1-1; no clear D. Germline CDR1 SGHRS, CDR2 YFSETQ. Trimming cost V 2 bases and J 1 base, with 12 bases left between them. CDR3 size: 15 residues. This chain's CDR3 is CASSFSWRQNTEAFF. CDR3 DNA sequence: TGCGCCAGCAGCTTTTCATGGCGACAGAACACTGAAGCTTTCTTT.

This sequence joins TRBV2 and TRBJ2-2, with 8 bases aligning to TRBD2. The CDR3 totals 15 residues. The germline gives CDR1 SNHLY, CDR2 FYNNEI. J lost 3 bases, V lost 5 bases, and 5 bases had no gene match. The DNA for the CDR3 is TGTGCCAGCAGTTCAAGCGGGAGAGACACCGGGGAGCTGTTTTTT. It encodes CASSSSGRDTGELFF. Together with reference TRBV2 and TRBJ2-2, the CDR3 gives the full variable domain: EPEVTQTPSHQVTQMGQEVILRCVPISNHLYFYWYRQILGQKVEFLVSFYNNEISEKSEIFDDQFSVERPDGSNFTLKIRSTKLEDSAMYFCASSSSGRDTGELFFGEGSRLTVL.

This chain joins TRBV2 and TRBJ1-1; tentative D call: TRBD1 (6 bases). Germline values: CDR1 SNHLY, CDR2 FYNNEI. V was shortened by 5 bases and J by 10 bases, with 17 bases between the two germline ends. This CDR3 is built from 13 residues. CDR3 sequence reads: CASSRDLGAGAFF. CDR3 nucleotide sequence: TGTGCCAGCAGTCGGGACCTGGGGGCAGGAGCTTTCTTT.

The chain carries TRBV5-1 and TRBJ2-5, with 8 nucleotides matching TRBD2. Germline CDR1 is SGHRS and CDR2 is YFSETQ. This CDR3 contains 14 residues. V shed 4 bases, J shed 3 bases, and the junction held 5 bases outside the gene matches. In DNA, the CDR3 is TGCGCCAGCAGCCCAGGACTAGCAAAAGAGACCCAGTACTTC. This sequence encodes CASSPGLAKETQYF.

The DNA for the CDR3 is TGTGCCAGCAGCCCTGACAGGGGTAATGAGCAGTTCTTC. It is translated as CASSPDRGNEQFF. This chain joins TRBV5-6 and TRBJ2-1; the match to TRBD1 covers 8 bases. CDR3 length equals 13 residues. The germline V gene has CDR1 SGHDT and CDR2 YYEEEE. V trimming: 4 bases; J trimming: 7 bases; junction bases outside the gene matches: 4.

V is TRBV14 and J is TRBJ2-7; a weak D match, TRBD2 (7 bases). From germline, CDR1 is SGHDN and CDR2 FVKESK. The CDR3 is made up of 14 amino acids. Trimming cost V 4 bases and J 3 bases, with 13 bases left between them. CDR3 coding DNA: TGTGCCAGCAGCCCACCGGGGGGCTTCTACGAGCAGTACTTC. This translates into CASSPPGGFYEQYF.

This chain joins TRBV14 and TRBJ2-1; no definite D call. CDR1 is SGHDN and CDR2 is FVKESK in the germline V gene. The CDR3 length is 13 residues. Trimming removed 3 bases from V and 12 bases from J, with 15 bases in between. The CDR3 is CASSQKSVERQFF. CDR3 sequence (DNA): TGTGCCAGCAGCCAGAAGTCGGTCGAAAGGCAGTTCTTC.

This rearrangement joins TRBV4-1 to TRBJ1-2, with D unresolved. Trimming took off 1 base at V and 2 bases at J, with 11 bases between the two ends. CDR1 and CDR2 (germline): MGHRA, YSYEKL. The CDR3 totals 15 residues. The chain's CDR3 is CASSQVEGTNYGYTF. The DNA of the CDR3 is TGCGCCAGCAGCCAAGTAGAGGGTACGAACTATGGCTACACCTTC.

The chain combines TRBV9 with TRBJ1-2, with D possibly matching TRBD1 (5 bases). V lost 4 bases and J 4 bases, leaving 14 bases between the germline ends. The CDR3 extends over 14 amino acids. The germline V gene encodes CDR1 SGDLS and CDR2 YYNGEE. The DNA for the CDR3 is TGTGCCAGCAGCTTCAATGGGGACTTCTATGGCTACACCTTC. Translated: CASSFNGDFYGYTF.

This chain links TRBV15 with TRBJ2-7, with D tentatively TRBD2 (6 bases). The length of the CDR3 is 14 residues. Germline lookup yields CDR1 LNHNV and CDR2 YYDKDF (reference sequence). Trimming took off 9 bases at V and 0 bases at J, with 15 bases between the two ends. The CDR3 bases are TGTGCCACGAGCCCTAGCGAGCACTCCTACGAGCAGTACTTC. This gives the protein CATSPSEHSYEQYF.

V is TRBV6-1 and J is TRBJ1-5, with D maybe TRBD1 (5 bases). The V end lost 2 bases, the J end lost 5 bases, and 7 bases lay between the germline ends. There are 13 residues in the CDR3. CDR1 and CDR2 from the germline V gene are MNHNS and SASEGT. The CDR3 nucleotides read TGTGCCAGCAGTGAAATAGGGGATCAGCCCCAGCATTTT. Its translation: CASSEIGDQPQHF.

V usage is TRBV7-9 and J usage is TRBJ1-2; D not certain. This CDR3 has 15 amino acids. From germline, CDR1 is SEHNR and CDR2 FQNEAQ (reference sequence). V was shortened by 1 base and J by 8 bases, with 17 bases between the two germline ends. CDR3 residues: CASSLEPPTAGGYTF. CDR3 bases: TGTGCCAGCAGCTTAGAGCCTCCTACAGCAGGAGGCTACACCTTC.

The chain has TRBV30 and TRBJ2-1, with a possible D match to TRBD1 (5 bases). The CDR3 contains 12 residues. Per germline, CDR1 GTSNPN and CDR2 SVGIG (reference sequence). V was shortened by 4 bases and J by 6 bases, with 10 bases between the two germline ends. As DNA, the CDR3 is TGTGCCTGGATATCAGGGTTCAATGAGCAGTTCTTC. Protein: CAWISGFNEQFF.

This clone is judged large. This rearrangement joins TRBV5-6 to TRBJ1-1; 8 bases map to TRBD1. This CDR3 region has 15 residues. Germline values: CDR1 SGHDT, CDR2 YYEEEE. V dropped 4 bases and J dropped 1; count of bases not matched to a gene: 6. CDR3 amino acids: CASSAIGQGNTEAFF. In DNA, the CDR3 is TGTGCCAGCAGCGCCATAGGACAGGGGAACACTGAAGCTTTCTTT.

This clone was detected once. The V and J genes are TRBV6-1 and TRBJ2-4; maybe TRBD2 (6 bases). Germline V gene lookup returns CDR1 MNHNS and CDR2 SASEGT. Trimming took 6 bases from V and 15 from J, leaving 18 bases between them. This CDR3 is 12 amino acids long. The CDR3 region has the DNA TGTGCCAGCAGGGAGGGTCCCCTAGGTGCGTACTTC. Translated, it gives CASREGPLGAYF.

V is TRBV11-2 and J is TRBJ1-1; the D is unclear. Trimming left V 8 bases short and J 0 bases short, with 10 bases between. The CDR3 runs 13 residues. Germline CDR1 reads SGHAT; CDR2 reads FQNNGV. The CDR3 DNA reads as TGTGCCAGCGGTGCGTTGATGAACACTGAAGCTTTCTTT. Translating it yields CASGALMNTEAFF.

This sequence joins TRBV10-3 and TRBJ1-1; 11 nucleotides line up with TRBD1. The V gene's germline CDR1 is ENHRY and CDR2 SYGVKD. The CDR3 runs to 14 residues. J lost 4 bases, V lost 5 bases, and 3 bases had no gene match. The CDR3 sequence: CAISSGTGGTEAFF. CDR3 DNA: TGTGCCATCAGTTCCGGGACAGGGGGCACTGAAGCTTTCTTT.

Written as DNA, the CDR3 is TGTGCCATCAGTGTGGACAGGGGAAACACCATATATTTT. Its protein product is CAISVDRGNTIYF. The chain employs TRBV10-3 and TRBJ1-3; TRBD1 matches at 7 bases. The V and J ends lost 4 bases and 4 bases, in that order; junction bases with no gene match: 1. The CDR3 consists of 13 residues. CDR1 is ENHRY, CDR2 SYGVKD, per germline.

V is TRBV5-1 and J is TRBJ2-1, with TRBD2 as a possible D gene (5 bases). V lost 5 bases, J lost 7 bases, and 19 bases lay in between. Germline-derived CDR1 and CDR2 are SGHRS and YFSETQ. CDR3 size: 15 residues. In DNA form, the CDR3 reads TGCGCCAGCAGTCCCATAGGAGGCGTAATGAATGAGCAGTTCTTC. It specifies CASSPIGGVMNEQFF.

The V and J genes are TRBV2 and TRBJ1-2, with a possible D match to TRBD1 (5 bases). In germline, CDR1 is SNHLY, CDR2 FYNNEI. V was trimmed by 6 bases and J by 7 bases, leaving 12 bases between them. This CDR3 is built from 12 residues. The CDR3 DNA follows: TGTGCCAGCAGCGCGGGGCTGGGTGGCTACACCTTC. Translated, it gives CASSAGLGGYTF.

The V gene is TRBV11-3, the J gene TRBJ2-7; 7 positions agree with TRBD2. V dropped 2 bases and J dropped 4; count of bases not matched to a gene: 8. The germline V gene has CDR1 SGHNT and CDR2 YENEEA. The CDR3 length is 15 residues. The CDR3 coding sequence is TGTGCCAGCAGCTTAAGCGCGGGAGTTCTTTACGAGCAGTACTTC. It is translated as CASSLSAGVLYEQYF.

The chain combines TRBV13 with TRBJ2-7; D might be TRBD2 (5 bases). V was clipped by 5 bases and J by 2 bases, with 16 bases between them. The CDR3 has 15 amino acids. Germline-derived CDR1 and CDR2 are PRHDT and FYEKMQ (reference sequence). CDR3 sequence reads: CASSQKAESAYEQYF. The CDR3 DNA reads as TGTGCCAGCAGCCAGAAAGCGGAGTCCGCCTACGAGCAGTACTTC.

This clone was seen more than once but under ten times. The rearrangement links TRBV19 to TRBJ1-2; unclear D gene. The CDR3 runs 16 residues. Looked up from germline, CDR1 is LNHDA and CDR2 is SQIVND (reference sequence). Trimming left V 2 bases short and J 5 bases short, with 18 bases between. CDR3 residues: CASSIWVVAPEYGYTF. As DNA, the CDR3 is TGTGCCAGTAGTATATGGGTGGTGGCTCCAGAATATGGCTACACCTTC.

CDR3 loop: CASSMYQSEAFF. In nucleotides, the CDR3 is TGTGCCAGTAGTATGTACCAGAGTGAAGCTTTCTTT. V usage is TRBV19 and J usage is TRBJ1-1; unclear D gene. Trimming removed 3 bases at V and 7 bases at J, with 9 bases between. Germline V gives CDR1 LNHDA, CDR2 SQIVND (reference sequence). The CDR3 spans 12 residues.

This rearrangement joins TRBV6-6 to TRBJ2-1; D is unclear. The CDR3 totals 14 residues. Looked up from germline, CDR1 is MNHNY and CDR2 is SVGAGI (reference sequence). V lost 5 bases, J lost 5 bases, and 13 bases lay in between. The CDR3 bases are TGTGCCAGCAGTCCTACCCTCCTAAACAATGAGCAGTTCTTC. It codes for CASSPTLLNNEQFF.